This T cell receptor (beta chain) was observed in a study of CD8 T cell repertoires and HIV-1 epitope variants. As to this clone: Its cognate antigen is unknown.

The assay was immunoSEQ multiplex PCR, and TCRdb's table has in-frame clones only and misses some. The sample comprises over 6,000 clones, 60% to 70% of which are singletons, and approximately 47% rests with the top ten. V lost 5 bases, J lost 6 bases, and 14 bases lay in between. This CDR3 is built from 13 residues. Per germline, CDR1 SGHTA and CDR2 FQGTGA. Study results and caveats: Beta chains alone show antigen proliferation, not cytokine profile or function.

The sequenced sample was cultured CD8+ T cells derived from PBMCs. The TCR was taken from a male donor with HIV. The chain couples TRBV7-3 to TRBJ2-7, with D maybe TRBD1 (7 bases). CDR3 in DNA: TGTGCCAGCAGCCATACCAGGGGGGCCGAGCAGTACTTC. It is translated as CASSHTRGAEQYF.